This T cell receptor beta chain stems from a study of cytomegalovirus exposure and HLA in healthy donors. The protocol was immunoSEQ multiplex PCR, while the TCRdb copy is restricted to in-frame clones and leaves out a portion. The repertoire holds 75,000 to 90,000 clones, with 85% to 95% as singletons. Deletions cut 0 bases from V and 3 bases from J, with 15 bases between. The CDR3 extends over 17 amino acids. Germline CDR1 ENHRY, CDR2 SYGVKD. The gene calls are TRBV10-3 and TRBJ1-3; tentatively, D is TRBD1 (5 bases). This sequence was found in a woman aged 18 to 35 in good health and CMV-seronegative. Sequencing was done on a sample of PBMCs. Here the CDR3 DNA reads TGTGCCATCAGTGAGTCTTCGGTCAGGGTGGTTGGAAACACCATATATTTT. It codes for CAISESSVRVVGNTIYF.